This T cell receptor (beta chain) is drawn from a study of OX40 agonist ivuxolimab in advanced cancers. The wider study: Every patient in dose escalation had hepatocellular carcinoma, melanoma, renal cell or head and neck cancer. Partial responses occurred in three patients (one hepatocellular carcinoma, two cutaneous melanoma). A history of anti-PD-1, anti-PD-L1 or anti-CTLA-4 therapy was acceptable, and about 37% had some.

This CDR3 spans 14 amino acids. V shed 5 bases and J shed 6 bases, with 16 bases lying between them. Germline values: CDR1 SGHVS, CDR2 FNYEAQ. Sequencing used immunoSEQ multiplex PCR; TCRdb keeps in-frame clones, though not all of them. The sample carries approximately 76,000 clones, approximately 85% recorded once. This chain joins TRBV7-6 and TRBJ1-2; D unclear. This TCR was sampled from an adult with an advanced solid tumor such as melanoma, head and neck, liver or kidney cancer. The sequencing here drew on CD4+ or CD8+ T cells sorted from blood, taken in a trial of the OX40 agonist ivuxolimab. As DNA, the CDR3 is TGTGCCAGCAGCCCCCTAGCCTCGTTCGATGGCTACACCTTC. This translates into CASSPLASFDGYTF.